What follows are 4 T cell receptor beta chains derived from one specimen sequenced in a study of preoperative IRX-2 immunotherapy in early breast cancer. Treatment here: preoperative locoregional IRX-2 cytokine immunotherapy. Sequenced by immunoSEQ multiplex PCR; TCRdb stores in-frame clones only, minus some. The table has some 42,000 clones, roughly 82% seen once. The material was lymph node tissue, obtained after IRX-2 immunotherapy. These TCRs come from a human donor with breast cancer.

This clone was found once. The chain couples TRBV7-4 to TRBJ1-2; the D gene is possibly TRBD1 (6 bases). There are 13 residues in the CDR3. The ends were cut back, 4 bases at V and 4 bases at J, with 10 bases in the middle. Germline V CDR1 and CDR2: SGHVT, SQSDAQ. The CDR3 protein is CASSSKTGYGYTF. The CDR3 region has the DNA TGTGCCAGCAGCTCCAAGACAGGCTATGGCTACACCTTC.

The chain has TRBV12-5 and TRBJ1-2, with a possible D match to TRBD1 (6 bases). V lost 8 bases, J lost 1 base, and 20 bases lay in between. The CDR3 runs 16 residues. CDR1 and CDR2 from the germline V gene are LGHNT and FRNRAP. CDR3 DNA sequence: TGTGCTAGTTCCCGGGGGCTTCTAGGGGGTAACTATGGCTACACCTTC. Translated, it gives CASSRGLLGGNYGYTF.

DNA for the CDR3: TGTGCCAGCAGTTCGATCTCCCGAGTGGAGACCCAGTACTTC. The encoded protein is CASSSISRVETQYF. V and J are TRBV28 and TRBJ2-5; D ambiguous. V was pared by 4 bases and J by 5 bases, with 14 bases between. CDR3 length equals 14 residues. Germline values: CDR1 MDHEN, CDR2 SYDVKM. The variable domain in full, completed from reference TRBV28 and TRBJ2-5, reads DVKVTQSSRYLVKRTGEKVFLECVQDMDHENMFWYRQDPGLGLRLIYFSYDVKMKEKGDIPEGYSVSREKKERFSLILESASTNQTSMYLCASSSISRVETQYFGPGTRLLVL.

This rearrangement joins TRBV6-8 to TRBJ1-1; 7 bases fit TRBD1. V lost 6 bases, J lost 2 bases, and 3 bases stayed unmatched. CDR1 is MNHGY and CDR2 is SAAAGT in the germline V gene. This CDR3 comprises 13 residues. CDR3 bases: TGTGCCAGCAGCGGACAGGAAAACACTGAAGCTTTCTTT. Its protein product is CASSGQENTEAFF.